These T cell receptor beta chains were read from a single sample in a study of T cell responses to AZD1222 COVID-19 vaccine. TCRdb's copy holds only in-frame clones and misses some; the assay was immunoSEQ multiplex PCR. The sample holds about 77,000 clones, around 90% seen once. Sequencing was performed on peripheral blood, taken 28 days after the second AZD1222 dose. The source of these receptors is an adult who received the AZD1222 COVID-19 vaccine. The CDR3 runs from the conserved cysteine through the conserved F or W. D genes are given only for firm matches. Not all rows give a size; the values are once, few, many and, for expanded clones, a class.

d_gene	len	j_gene	abundance	v_gene	CDR3aa	CDR3nt
.	14	TRBJ1-1	.	TRBV6-6	CASSDRGGNTEAFF	TGTGCCAGCAGTGATCGGGGAGGGAACACTGAAGCTTTCTTT
.	15	TRBJ1-1	.	TRBV9	CASSVVPGENTEAFF	TGTGCCAGCAGCGTAGTTCCCGGGGAAAACACTGAAGCTTTCTTT
TRBD1	16	TRBJ2-5	.	TRBV28	CASSPGTEDDQETQYF	TGTGCCAGCAGTCCCGGGACAGAAGACGACCAAGAGACCCAGTACTTC
TRBD2	19	TRBJ2-5	.	TRBV3-1/TRBV3-2	CASSLSGTSGSFKGETQYF	TGTGCCAGCAGCCTTTCCGGGACTAGCGGGAGCTTTAAAGGAGAGACCCAGTACTTC
.	13	TRBJ1-5	once	TRBV28	CASRLDGNQPQHF	TGTGCCAGCAGACTCGACGGGAATCAGCCCCAGCATTTT
TRBD2	15	TRBJ2-3	.	TRBV10-1	CASSEGLAGVGTQYF	TGCGCCAGCAGTGAAGGACTAGCGGGAGTGGGTACGCAGTATTTT
.	14	TRBJ2-3	.	TRBV6-5	CASIRGVTQITQYF	TGTGCCAGCATACGAGGAGTTACACAGATAACGCAGTATTTT
TRBD1	12	TRBJ1-2	.	TRBV28	CAGQGATYGYTF	TGTGCAGGACAGGGAGCGACCTATGGCTACACCTTC
.	13	TRBJ2-7	once	TRBV29-1	CSGGLGDTSEQYF	TGCAGCGGTGGACTGGGGGACACTAGCGAGCAGTACTTC
.	18	TRBJ2-2	.	TRBV4-1	CASSPKIPVITGTGELFF	TGCGCCAGCAGCCCCAAGATCCCAGTAATCACGGGGACCGGGGAGCTGTTTTTT
TRBD1	14	TRBJ1-2	few	TRBV5-1	CANPEGAGGYGYTF	TGCGCCAACCCTGAGGGCGCAGGGGGCTATGGCTACACCTTC
.	17	TRBJ1-4	.	TRBV23-1	CASSQGGWGTTNEKLFF	TGCGCCAGCAGTCAGGGGGGATGGGGAACAACTAATGAAAAACTGTTTTTT
.	13	TRBJ2-5	.	TRBV12-3/TRBV12-4	CASRRGLAETQYF	TGTGCCAGCAGGAGGGGGTTGGCAGAGACCCAGTACTTC
.	16	TRBJ1-3	.	TRBV19	CASSILGRRSGNTIYF	TGTGCCAGTAGTATCCTTGGACGCCGCTCTGGAAACACCATATATTTT
.	15	TRBJ2-6	.	TRBV11-3	CASSLGGQGANVLTF	TGTGCCAGCAGCTTGGGCGGGCAAGGGGCCAACGTCCTGACTTTC
.	16	TRBJ2-3	once	TRBV6-5	CASSSLPAELTDTQYF	TGTGCCAGCAGTTCCTTACCAGCGGAACTCACAGATACGCAGTATTTT
TRBD2	15	TRBJ2-1	.	TRBV19	CASSIAGGGYNEQFF	TGTGCCAGTAGTATAGCGGGAGGGGGCTACAATGAGCAGTTCTTC
.	12	TRBJ2-5	.	TRBV18	CASSPQQETQYF	TGTGCCAGCTCACCACAACAAGAGACCCAGTACTTC
TRBD1	16	TRBJ2-1	.	TRBV3-1/TRBV3-2	CASSLPGQGAHNEQFF	TGTGCCAGCAGCCTCCCGGGACAGGGGGCGCACAATGAGCAGTTCTTC
TRBD2	19	TRBJ2-1	.	TRBV5-1	CASSLLGTSGKSSYNEQFF	TGCGCCAGCAGCTTGTTGGGGACTAGCGGTAAAAGCTCCTACAATGAGCAGTTCTTC
TRBD1	17	TRBJ1-1	.	TRBV7-9	CASSLGTGVDLNTEAFF	TGTGCCAGCAGCTTAGGGACAGGGGTGGATTTGAACACTGAAGCTTTCTTT
TRBD2	15	TRBJ2-1	.	TRBV4-2	CASSQPSGSVGEQFF	TGTGCCAGCAGCCAACCTAGCGGGAGTGTCGGTGAGCAGTTCTTC